This T cell receptor (beta chain) was retrieved from a study of beta chain features in type 1 diabetes. Study results and caveats: Across all four CD4+ subsets, people with type 1 diabetes showed modestly shorter TCRB CDR3s. VDJ junctions from type 1 diabetes patients carried fewer insertions and larger deletions. Comparison showed that naive, central memory and Treg TCRB repertoires appeared more similar among patients than among healthy donors.

Looked up from germline, CDR1 is SGDLS and CDR2 is YYNGEE. The CDR3 has 15 residues. V was clipped by 2 bases and J by 1 base; unmatched bases: 5. Sorting with CD45RO/CCR7/CD25/CD127/CD95/CD27 yielded naive, central memory, regulatory and stem-like memory CD4+ cells. Note on this clone: Antigen specificity is unknown.

The whole isolated RNA underwent reverse transcription, so sequencing captured expressed TCRB transcripts. Method: immunoSEQ multiplex PCR; TCRdb's copy keeps in-frame clones and lacks some. The profile shows 17,000 or so clones, roughly two thirds of them singletons. The sequence derives from a man aged 25-45 years with type 1 diabetes. V gene TRBV9 combines with J gene TRBJ1-2, with 7 bases lining up with TRBD1. Material: stem cell memory CD4+ T cells from blood. The CDR3 region is CASSVRQGLNYGYTF. The CDR3 bases are TGTGCCAGCAGCGTCAGACAGGGCCTTAACTATGGCTACACCTTC.